This T cell receptor beta chain was recovered during a study of Ad26.COV2.S vaccination and SARS-CoV-2 variants. Treatment of the sample: some 20 received Ad26.COV2.S at low or high dose, single or two shots; about 5 received placebo; per-sample allocation not given. Day 63 following the first vaccine or placebo injection was when the samples were taken. This CDR3 comprises 13 residues. Germline V gene lookup returns CDR1 LGHNT and CDR2 FRNRAP. V lost 2 bases, J lost 6 bases, and 11 bases lay in between. Here immunoSEQ multiplex PCR was the method, and the copy in TCRdb shows in-frame clones only, minus some. The sample has about 680,000 clones, around 92% seen once.

The chain has TRBV12-5 and TRBJ2-7, with a possible D match to TRBD1 (6 bases). This clonotype originated in a person aged 18-65 years who received the Ad26.COV2.S COVID-19 vaccine or a placebo. The specimen comprised peripheral blood, sampled in a trial of Ad26.COV2.S vaccine versus placebo. The CDR3 DNA is TGTGCTAGTGGTTTGAACAGGGTTGGCGAGCAGTACTTC. This encodes CASGLNRVGEQYF.